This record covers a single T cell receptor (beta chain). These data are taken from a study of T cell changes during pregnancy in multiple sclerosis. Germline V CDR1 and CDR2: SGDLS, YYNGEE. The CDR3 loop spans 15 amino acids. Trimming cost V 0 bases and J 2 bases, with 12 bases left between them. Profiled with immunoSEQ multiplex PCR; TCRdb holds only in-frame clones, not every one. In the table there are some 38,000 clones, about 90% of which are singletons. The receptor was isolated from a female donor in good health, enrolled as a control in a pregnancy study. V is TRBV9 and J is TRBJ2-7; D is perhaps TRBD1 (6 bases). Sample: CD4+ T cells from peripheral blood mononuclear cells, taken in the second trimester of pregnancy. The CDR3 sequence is CASSVGDTITYEQYF. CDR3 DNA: TGTGCCAGCAGCGTAGGGGACACAATTACCTACGAGCAGTACTTC.